The entry below describes one T cell receptor beta chain. The antigen is undetermined. This record belongs to a study of T cell clonotyping in hematopoietic cell transplantation. Study-level results: Recipient TCR diversity dropped after transplant; expanded clonotypes rose from day 30 to 180. Higher Inverse Simpson Index values in graft donor and pretransplant recipient predicted broader posttransplant TCR diversity. No sorting was done, leaving CD4 and CD8 contributions mixed.

Method: immunoSEQ multiplex PCR; TCRdb's copy keeps in-frame clones and lacks some. The sample includes more than 7,500 clones, roughly 79% seen only once; the top ten take roughly 45%. Recipients were bled about 28 days pretransplant and at posttransplant days 30, 100, 180. Per the germline V gene, CDR1 is LGHNA and CDR2 is YNFKEQ. The V end lost 1 base, the J end lost 0 bases, and 10 bases lay between the germline ends. This CDR3 is built from 15 residues. The starting material was peripheral blood mononuclear cells, obtained 180 days after allogeneic stem cell transplant. The chain employs TRBV4-2 and TRBJ2-7; D is uncertain. This TCR derives from a female patient aged 45 to 65 who had an allogeneic stem cell transplant from a related donor, so the T cells may come from the graft donor. Some clones in this sample may be carry-over from other donors' samples. The CDR3 loop reads CASSQVGQSSYEQYF. The CDR3 coding sequence is TGTGCCAGCAGCCAAGTAGGTCAAAGCTCCTACGAGCAGTACTTC.